This is a list of T cell receptor beta chains from one sample in a study of early T cells in non-severe SARS-CoV-2 infection. TCRdb re-analysed the 5' RACE reads in MiXCR, keeping a single row per CDR3 protein. The sample holds under 90,000 distinct CDR3 sequences; about 15% are singletons and the top ten take roughly 6%. The sample taken for sequencing was whole blood. These receptors came from an adult who was a healthcare worker with PCR-confirmed SARS-CoV-2 infection or an uninfected control (not recorded which). The CDR3 runs from the conserved cysteine through the conserved F or W. The D gene is left open where the match is weak. Clone size, where shown, is once, few, many, or a class for clones that have expanded.

>TRBJ1-1|many|.|13|TRBV3-1
CASSQVSGAEAFF
TGTGCCAGCAGCCAAGTTTCAGGGGCTGAAGCTTTCTTT
>TRBJ2-3|.|.|14|TRBV6-5
CASTRGGDTDTQYF
TGTGCCAGCACGAGGGGGGGGGACACAGATACGCAGTATTTT
>TRBJ1-1|.|.|14|TRBV3-1
CASSQDLQAGEAFF
TGTGCCAGCAGCCAAGATCTTCAGGCAGGGGAAGCTTTCTTT
>TRBJ1-1|.|.|13|TRBV2
CASRVQGHTEAFF
TGTGCCAGCAGGGTACAGGGTCACACTGAAGCTTTCTTT
>TRBJ2-1|.|TRBD2|16|TRBV18
CASSPPRTGGYNEQFF
TGTGCCAGCTCACCACCGAGGACGGGGGGCTACAATGAGCAGTTCTTC
>TRBJ2-3|.|TRBD2|13|TRBV20-1
CSVTSGGADTQYF
TGCAGTGTTACTAGCGGGGGGGCAGATACGCAGTATTTT
>TRBJ1-5|.|.|15|TRBV12-3/TRBV12-4
CASSLPADSNQPQHF
TGTGCCAGCAGTTTACCGGCAGATAGCAATCAGCCCCAGCATTTT
>TRBJ2-1|.|TRBD1|15|TRBV5-8
CASSVWQGARLRYLF
TGTGCCAGCAGCGTTTGGCAGGGGGCGCGTTTGAGGTACCTATTC
>TRBJ2-5|.|.|12|TRBV28
CASSLIQETQYF
TGTGCCAGCAGTTTAATCCAAGAGACCCAGTACTTC
>TRBJ2-7|.|.|13|TRBV20-1
CSAPFEVTYEQYF
TGCAGTGCCCCATTTGAGGTAACCTACGAGCAGTACTTC
>TRBJ1-1|few|.|15|TRBV6-6
CASSYRSPGGTEAFF
TGTGCCAGCAGTTACAGATCCCCGGGGGGCACTGAAGCTTTCTTT
>TRBJ1-5|.|.|14|TRBV3-1
CASSQGAANQPQHF
TGTGCCAGCAGCCAAGGGGCAGCCAATCAGCCCCAGCATTTT
>TRBJ2-2|few|TRBD1|15|TRBV6-5
CASSVDRANTGELFF
TGTGCCAGCAGTGTTGACAGGGCCAACACCGGGGAGCTGTTTTTT
>TRBJ2-3|.|TRBD2|15|TRBV27
CARPAPSGGTDTQYF
TGTGCCAGACCCGCCCCTAGCGGAGGCACAGATACGCAGTATTTT
>TRBJ2-7|many|TRBD2|13|TRBV20-1
CSARGLAAYEQYF
TGCAGTGCTAGAGGGCTAGCGGCTTACGAGCAGTACTTC
>TRBJ2-1|few|.|14|TRBV20-1
CSAGGGTAYNEQFF
TGCAGTGCTGGAGGAGGGACAGCCTACAATGAGCAGTTCTTC
>TRBJ2-5|few|.|13|TRBV20-1
CSASLQGQETQYF
TGCAGTGCTAGTCTTCAGGGACAAGAGACCCAGTACTTC